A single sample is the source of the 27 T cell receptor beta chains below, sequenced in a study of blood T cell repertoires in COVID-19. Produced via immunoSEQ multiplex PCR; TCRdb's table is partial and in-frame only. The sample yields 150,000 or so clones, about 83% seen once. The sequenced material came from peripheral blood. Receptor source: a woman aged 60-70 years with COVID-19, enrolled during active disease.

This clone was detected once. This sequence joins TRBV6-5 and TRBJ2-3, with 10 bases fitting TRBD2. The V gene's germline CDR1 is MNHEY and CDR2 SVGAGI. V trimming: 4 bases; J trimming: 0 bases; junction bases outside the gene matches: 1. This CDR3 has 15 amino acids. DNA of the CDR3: TGTGCCAGCAGTTGGACTAGCGGAAGCACAGATACGCAGTATTTT. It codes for CASSWTSGSTDTQYF.

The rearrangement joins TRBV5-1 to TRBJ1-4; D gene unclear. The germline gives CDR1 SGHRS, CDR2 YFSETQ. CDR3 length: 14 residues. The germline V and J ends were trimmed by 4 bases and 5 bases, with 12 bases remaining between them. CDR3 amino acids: CASSPGGGNEKLFF. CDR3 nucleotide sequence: TGCGCCAGCAGCCCGGGAGGAGGGAATGAAAAACTGTTTTTT.

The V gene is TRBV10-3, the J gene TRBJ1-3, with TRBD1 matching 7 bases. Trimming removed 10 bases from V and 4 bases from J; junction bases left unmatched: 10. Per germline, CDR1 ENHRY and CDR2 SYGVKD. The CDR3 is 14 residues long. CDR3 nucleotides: TGTGCCACCAGACAGGGTTTCACGGGAAACACCATATATTTT. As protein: CATRQGFTGNTIYF.

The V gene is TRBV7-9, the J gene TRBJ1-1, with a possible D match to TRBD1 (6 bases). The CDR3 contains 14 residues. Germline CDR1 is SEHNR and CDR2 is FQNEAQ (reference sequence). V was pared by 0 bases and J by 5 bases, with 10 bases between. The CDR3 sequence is CASSLAGRGTEAFF. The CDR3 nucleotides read TGTGCCAGCAGCTTAGCGGGCAGGGGAACTGAAGCTTTCTTT.

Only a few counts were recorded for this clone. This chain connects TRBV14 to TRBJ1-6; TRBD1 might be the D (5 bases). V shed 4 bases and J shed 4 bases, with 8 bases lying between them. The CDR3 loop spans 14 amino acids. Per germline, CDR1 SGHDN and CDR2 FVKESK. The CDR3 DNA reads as TGTGCCAGCAGCCGACAGTATTATAATTCACCCCTCCACTTT. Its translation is CASSRQYYNSPLHF. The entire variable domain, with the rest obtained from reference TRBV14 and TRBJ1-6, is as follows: EAGVTQFPSHSVIEKGQTVTLRCDPISGHDNLYWYRRVMGKEIKFLLHFVKESKQDESGMPNNRFLAERTGGTYSTLKVQPAELEDSGVYFCASSRQYYNSPLHFGNGTRLTVT.

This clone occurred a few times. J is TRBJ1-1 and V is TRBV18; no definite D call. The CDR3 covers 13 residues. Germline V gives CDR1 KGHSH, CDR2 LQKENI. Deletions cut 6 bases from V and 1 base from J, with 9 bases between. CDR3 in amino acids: CASSLAANTEAFF. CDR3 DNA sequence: TGTGCCAGCTCCCTGGCTGCGAACACTGAAGCTTTCTTT.

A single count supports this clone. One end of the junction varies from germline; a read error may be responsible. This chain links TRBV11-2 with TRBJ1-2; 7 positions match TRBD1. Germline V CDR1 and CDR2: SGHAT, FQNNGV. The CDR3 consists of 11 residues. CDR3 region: CASSHFRDSIF. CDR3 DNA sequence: TGTGCCAGCAGCCACTTTCGGGACAGCATCTTC.

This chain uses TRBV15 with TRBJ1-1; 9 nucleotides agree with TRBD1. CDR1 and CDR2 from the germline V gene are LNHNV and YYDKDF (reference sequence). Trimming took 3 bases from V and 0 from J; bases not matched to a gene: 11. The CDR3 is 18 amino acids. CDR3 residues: CATSRSGQGYVMNTEAFF. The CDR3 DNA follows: TGTGCCACCAGCAGGTCCGGACAGGGGTATGTCATGAACACTGAAGCTTTCTTT.

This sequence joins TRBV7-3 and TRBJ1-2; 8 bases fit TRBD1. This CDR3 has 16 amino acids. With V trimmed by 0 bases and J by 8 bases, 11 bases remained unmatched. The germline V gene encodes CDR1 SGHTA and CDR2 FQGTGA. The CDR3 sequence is CASSLTEDRALRGYTF. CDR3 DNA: TGTGCCAGCAGCTTAACCGAGGACAGGGCCCTAAGGGGCTACACCTTC.

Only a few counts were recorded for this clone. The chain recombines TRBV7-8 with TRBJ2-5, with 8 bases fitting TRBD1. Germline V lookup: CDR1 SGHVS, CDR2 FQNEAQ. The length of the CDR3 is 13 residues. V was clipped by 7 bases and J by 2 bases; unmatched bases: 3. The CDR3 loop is CASTGTGQETQYF. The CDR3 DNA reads TGTGCCAGCACCGGGACAGGTCAAGAGACCCAGTACTTC.

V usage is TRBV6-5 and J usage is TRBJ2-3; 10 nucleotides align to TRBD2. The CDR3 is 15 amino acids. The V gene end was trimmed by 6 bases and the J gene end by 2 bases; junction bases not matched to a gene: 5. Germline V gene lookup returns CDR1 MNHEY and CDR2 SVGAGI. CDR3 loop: CASRGTSVITDTQYF. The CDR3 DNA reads TGTGCCAGCAGGGGGACTAGCGTTATCACAGATACGCAGTATTTT.

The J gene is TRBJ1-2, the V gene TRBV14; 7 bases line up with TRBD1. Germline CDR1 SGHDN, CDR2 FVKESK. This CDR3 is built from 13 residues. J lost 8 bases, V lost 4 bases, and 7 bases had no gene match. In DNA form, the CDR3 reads TGTGCCAGCAGCCCGTCGAGGGGGCTCGGCTACACCTTC. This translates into CASSPSRGLGYTF.

As DNA, the CDR3 is TGTGCCAGCAGTGTACGGGGGATGAGGACTGAAGCTTTCTTT. This sequence encodes CASSVRGMRTEAFF. The V gene is TRBV2, the J gene TRBJ1-1; TRBD1 might be the D (5 bases). Germline V gives CDR1 SNHLY, CDR2 FYNNEI. CDR3 length: 14 residues. Trimming pared 4 bases from V and 5 bases from J, leaving 14 bases between.

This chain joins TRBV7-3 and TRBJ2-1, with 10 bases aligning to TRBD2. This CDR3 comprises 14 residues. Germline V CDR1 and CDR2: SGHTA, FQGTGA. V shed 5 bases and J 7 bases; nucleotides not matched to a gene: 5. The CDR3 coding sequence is TGTGCCAGCAGCAAAGGGACTAGCGAGAATGAGCAGTTCTTC. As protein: CASSKGTSENEQFF.

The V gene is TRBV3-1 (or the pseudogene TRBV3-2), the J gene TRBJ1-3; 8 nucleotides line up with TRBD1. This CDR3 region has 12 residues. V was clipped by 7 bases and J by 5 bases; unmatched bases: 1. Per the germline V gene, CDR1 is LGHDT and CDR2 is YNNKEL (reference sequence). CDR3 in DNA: TGTGCCAGCACAGGGGGCAGAAACACCATATATTTT. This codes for CASTGGRNTIYF.

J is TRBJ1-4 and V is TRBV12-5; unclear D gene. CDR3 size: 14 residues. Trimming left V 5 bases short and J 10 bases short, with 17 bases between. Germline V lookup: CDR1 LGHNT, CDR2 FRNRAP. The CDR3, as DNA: TGTGCTAGTGGTGGGCCCCGGAGGGAAGGAAAACTGTTTTTT. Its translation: CASGGPRREGKLFF.

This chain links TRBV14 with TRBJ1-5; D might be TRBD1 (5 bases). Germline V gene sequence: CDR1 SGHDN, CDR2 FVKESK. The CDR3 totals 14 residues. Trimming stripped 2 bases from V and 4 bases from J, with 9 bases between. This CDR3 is CASSQQGTNQPQHF. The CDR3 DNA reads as TGTGCCAGCAGCCAACAGGGAACTAATCAGCCCCAGCATTTT.

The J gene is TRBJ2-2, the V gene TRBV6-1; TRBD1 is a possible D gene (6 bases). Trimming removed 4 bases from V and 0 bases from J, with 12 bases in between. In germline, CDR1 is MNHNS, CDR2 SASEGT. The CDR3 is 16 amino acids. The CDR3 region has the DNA TGTGCCAGCAGTGGCCGGACAGCCGCGAACACCGGGGAGCTGTTTTTT. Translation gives CASSGRTAANTGELFF.

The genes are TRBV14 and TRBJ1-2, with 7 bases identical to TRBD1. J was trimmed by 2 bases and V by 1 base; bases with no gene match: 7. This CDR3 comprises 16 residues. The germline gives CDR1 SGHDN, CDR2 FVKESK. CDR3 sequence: CASSQGFWGQNYGYTF. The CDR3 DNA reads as TGTGCCAGCAGCCAAGGTTTTTGGGGACAGAACTATGGCTACACCTTC.

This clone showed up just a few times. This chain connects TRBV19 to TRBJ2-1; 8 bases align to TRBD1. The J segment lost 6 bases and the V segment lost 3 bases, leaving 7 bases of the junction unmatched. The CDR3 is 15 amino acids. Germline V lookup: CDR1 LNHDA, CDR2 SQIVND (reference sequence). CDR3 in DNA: TGTGCCAGTAGTATTGGACAGGGAAGGTTCAATGAGCAGTTCTTC. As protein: CASSIGQGRFNEQFF.

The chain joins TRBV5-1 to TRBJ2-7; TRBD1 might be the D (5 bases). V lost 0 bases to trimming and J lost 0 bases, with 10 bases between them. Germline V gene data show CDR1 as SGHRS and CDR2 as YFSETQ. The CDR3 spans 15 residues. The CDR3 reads CASSLVGRVSYEQYF. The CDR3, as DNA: TGCGCCAGCAGCTTGGTCGGCAGGGTCTCCTACGAGCAGTACTTC.

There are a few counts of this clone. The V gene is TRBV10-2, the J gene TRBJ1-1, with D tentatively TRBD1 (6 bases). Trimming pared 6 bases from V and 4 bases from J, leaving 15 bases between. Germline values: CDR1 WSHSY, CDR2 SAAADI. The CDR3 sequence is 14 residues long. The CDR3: CASSLGGAPTEAFF. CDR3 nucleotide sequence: TGCGCCAGCAGCCTGGGGGGGGCGCCCACTGAAGCTTTCTTT.

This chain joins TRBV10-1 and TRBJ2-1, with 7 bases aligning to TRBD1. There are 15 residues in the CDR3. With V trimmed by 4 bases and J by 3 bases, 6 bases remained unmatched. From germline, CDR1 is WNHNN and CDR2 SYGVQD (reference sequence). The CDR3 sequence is CASSAKTGFYNEQFF. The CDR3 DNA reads TGCGCCAGCAGTGCTAAGACAGGGTTCTACAATGAGCAGTTCTTC.

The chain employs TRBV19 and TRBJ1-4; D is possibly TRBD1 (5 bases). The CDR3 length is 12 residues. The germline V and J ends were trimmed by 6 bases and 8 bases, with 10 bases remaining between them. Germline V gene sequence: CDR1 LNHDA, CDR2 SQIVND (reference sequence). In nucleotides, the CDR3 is TGTGCCAGTAGGAGGGGAGGCGAAAAACTGTTTTTT. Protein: CASRRGGEKLFF.

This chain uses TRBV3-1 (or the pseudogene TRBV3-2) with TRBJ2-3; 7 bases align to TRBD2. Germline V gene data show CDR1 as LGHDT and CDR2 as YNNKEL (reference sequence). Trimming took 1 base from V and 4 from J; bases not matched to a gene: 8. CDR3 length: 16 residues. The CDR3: CASSQGFSGGSDTQYF. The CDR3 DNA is TGTGCCAGCAGCCAAGGGTTTTCGGGAGGTTCAGATACGCAGTATTTT.

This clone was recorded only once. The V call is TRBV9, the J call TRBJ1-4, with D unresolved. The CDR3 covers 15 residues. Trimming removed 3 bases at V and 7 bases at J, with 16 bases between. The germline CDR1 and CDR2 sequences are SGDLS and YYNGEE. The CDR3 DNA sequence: TGTGCCAGCAGCGCCTTGGAGAGGAGTGGTGAAAAACTGTTTTTT. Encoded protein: CASSALERSGEKLFF. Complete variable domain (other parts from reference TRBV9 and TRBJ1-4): DSGVTQTPKHLITATGQRVTLRCSPRSGDLSVYWYQQSLDQGLQFLIQYYNGEERAKGNILERFSAQQFPDLHSELNLSSLELGDSALYFCASSALERSGEKLFFGSGTQLSVL.

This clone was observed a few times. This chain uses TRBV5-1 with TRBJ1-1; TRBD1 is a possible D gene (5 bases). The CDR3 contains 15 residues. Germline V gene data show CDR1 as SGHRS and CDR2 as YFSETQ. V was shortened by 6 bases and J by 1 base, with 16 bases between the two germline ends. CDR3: CASNTRSTGNTEAFF. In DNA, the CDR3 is TGCGCCAGCAACACGCGGTCTACAGGGAACACTGAAGCTTTCTTT.